One and the same sample provided the 2 T cell receptor beta chains below, sequenced in a study of blood T cells in healthy people across ages. Next came a second PCR, run for about 6 to 12 cycles, which used a sample-barcoded 5' primer along with a J-beta primer mix. MiXCR, applied by TCRdb to the 5' RACE reads, yields one record per CDR3 protein. Among some 890,000 distinct CDR3 sequences listed, around 29% were seen once. This sample also belongs to another study, concerning T cells of mothers and their children.

Source material: blood. Receptor source: a middle-aged woman in good health.

In this sample, this clonotype turned up a few times. This may come from a read error, since a much larger clone is one base off. The V call is TRBV5-4, the J call TRBJ2-7; perhaps TRBD2 as D (7 bases). The J call may be faulty, since TRBJ2-5 better matches the DNA end. Germline V gives CDR1 SGHNT, CDR2 YYREEE (reference sequence). This CDR3 contains 15 residues. CDR3 bases: TGTGCCAGCAGCTCCCGGGGGGACAAAAAAGAGACCCAGTACTTC. Its protein is CASSSRGDKKETQYF.

This clonotype was observed many times. The CDR3 sequence is CATSLNREYQPQHF. For the CDR3, the DNA is TGTGCCACCAGCCTCAACAGGGAGTATCAGCCCCAGCATTTT. This chain links TRBV15 with TRBJ1-5; D is perhaps TRBD1 (6 bases). The CDR3 contains 14 residues. The V end lost 5 bases, the J end lost 5 bases, and 13 bases lay between the germline ends. Germline CDR1 reads LNHNV; CDR2 reads YYDKDF (reference sequence).